This T cell receptor (beta chain) stems from a study of T cell responses to AZD1222 COVID-19 vaccine. Study context: Samples with a second dose at about 4 or about 12 weeks were pooled together.

Sequencing was performed with immunoSEQ multiplex PCR; in TCRdb, only in-frame clones are kept and a portion is missing. The data hold about 100,000 clones, with roughly 90% observed a single time. CDR1 is SGDLS, CDR2 YYNGEE, per germline. Trimming shortened V by 4 bases and J by 8 bases, and 24 bases separated the two germline ends. The CDR3 sequence is 17 residues long. V and J are TRBV9 and TRBJ1-4, with a weak D call TRBD1 (6 bases). This TCR was sampled from an adult in good health. Specimen: peripheral blood, collected on day 0 of AZD1222 vaccination. The CDR3 nucleotides read TGTGCCAGCAGCCCCGTGGGTGGGGGCAGGGCCGGAGAAAAACTGTTTTTT. It yields the protein CASSPVGGGRAGEKLFF.